This TCR beta chain emerged from a study of T cells in Graves' hyperthyroidism and ophthalmopathy. V lost 0 bases and J lost 5, with 8 bases in between. Germline loops: CDR1 SGHRS, CDR2 YFSETQ. The CDR3 is made up of 13 amino acids. This clonotype is medium-sized within its sample. Researchers took RNA transcripts and amplified the TCR beta CDR3 regions from them. The TCR CDR3 was amplified in a first-round RT-PCR using the HTBI primer set. MiXCR was run by TCRdb on the multiplex PCR reads, yielding one entry per CDR3 protein. Of about 95,000 distinct CDR3 sequences listed, 40% are singletons. The sequenced sample was peripheral blood or thyroid tissue (not recorded which). The chain is built from TRBV5-1 and TRBJ2-5; D not certain. This sequence was found in a woman in her 30s with Graves' hyperthyroidism. CDR3 bases: TGCGCCAGCAGCTTGGGGTATAGTGAGACCCAGTACTTC. Encoded protein: CASSLGYSETQYF.